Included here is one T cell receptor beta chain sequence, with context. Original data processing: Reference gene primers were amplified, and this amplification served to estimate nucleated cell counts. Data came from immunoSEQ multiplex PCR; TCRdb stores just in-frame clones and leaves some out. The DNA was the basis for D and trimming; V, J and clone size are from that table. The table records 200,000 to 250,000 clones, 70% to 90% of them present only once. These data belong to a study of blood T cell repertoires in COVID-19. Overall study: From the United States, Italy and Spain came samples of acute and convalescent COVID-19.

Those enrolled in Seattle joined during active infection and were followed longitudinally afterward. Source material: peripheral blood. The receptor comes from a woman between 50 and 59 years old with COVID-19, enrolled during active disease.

In DNA, the CDR3 is TGTGCCAGCAGCTTAGAGTCAGGGGGTGAGGGTGGCTACACCTTC. Amino acid sequence: CASSLESGGEGGYTF. The V call is TRBV7-2, the J call TRBJ1-2; TRBD1 matches 7 bases. Trimming at V came to 1 base and at J to 7 bases, leaving 9 bases not matched to a gene. This CDR3 is 15 amino acids long. Germline-derived CDR1 and CDR2 are SGHTA and FQGNSA.